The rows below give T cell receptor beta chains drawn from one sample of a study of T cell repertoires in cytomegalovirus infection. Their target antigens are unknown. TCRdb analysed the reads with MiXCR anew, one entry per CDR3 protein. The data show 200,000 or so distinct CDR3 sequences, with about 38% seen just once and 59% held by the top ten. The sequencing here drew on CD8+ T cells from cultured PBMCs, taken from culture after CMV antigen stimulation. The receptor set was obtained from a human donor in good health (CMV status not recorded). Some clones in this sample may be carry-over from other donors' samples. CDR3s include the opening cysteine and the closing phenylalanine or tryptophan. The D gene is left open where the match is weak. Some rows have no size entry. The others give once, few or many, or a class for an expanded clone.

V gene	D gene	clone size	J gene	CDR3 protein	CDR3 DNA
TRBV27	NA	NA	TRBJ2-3	CASSLNRVTDTQYF	TGTGCCAGCAGTTTGAACAGGGTTACAGATACGCAGTATTTT
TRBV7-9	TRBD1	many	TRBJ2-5	CASSPRPTGGPQETQYF	TGTGCCAGCAGCCCCCGACCGACAGGGGGACCTCAAGAGACCCAGTACTTC
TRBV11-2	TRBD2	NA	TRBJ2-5	CASSLKAGASETQYF	TGTGCCAGCAGCTTAAAAGCGGGAGCTTCAGAGACCCAGTACTTC
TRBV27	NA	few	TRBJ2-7	CASSDRLYEQYF	TGTGCCAGCAGTGACCGCCTCTACGAGCAGTACTTC
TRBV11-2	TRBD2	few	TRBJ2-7	CASSLDLGGGSYEQYF	TGTGCCAGCAGCTTAGATCTGGGGGGGGGTTCCTACGAGCAGTACTTC
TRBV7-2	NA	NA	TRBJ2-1	CASEEGTEQFF	TGTGCCAGCGAGGAGGGGACGGAGCAGTTCTTC
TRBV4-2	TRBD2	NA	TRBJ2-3	CASSQDTSGRYATDTQYF	TGTGCCAGCAGCCAAGATACCAGCGGGAGGTATGCCACAGATACGCAGTATTTT
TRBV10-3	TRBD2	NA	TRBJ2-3	CAISDRSGTSGGASDTQYF	TGTGCCATCAGTGACCGGTCCGGGACTAGCGGGGGGGCTTCAGATACGCAGTATTTT
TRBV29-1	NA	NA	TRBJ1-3	CSVGSGEAGNTIYF	TGCAGCGTTGGCAGTGGCGAGGCTGGAAACACCATATATTTT
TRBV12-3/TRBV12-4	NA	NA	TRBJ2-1	CASSFSLPRPYNEQFF	TGTGCCAGCAGTTTTAGCCTTCCCCGGCCCTACAATGAGCAGTTCTTC
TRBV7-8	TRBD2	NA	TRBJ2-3	CASSSSGRGLMGTDTQYF	TGTGCCAGCAGCTCCAGCGGGAGGGGGCTTATGGGCACAGATACGCAGTATTTT
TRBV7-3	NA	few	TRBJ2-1	CASSLLSGAYNEQFF	TGTGCCAGCAGCTTATTGTCTGGGGCCTACAATGAGCAGTTCTTC
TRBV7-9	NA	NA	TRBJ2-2	CASRLSRNSKTGELFF	TGTGCAAGCAGATTAAGTAGGAATTCGAAAACCGGGGAGCTGTTTTTT
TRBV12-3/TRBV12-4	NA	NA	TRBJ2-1	CASNVGNEQFF	TGTGCCAGTAATGTAGGCAATGAGCAGTTCTTC
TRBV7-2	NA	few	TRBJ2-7	CASSSGIGGYEQYF	TGTGCCAGCAGCAGCGGTATCGGGGGCTACGAGCAGTACTTC
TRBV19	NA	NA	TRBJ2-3	CASRGRHFGPDTQYF	TGTGCCAGCCGTGGACGTCATTTCGGGCCAGATACGCAGTATTTT
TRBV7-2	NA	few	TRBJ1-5	CGAGNSNQPQHF	TGCGGGGCAGGGAATAGCAATCAGCCCCAGCATTTT
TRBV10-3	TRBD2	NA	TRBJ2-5	CAISDSGGNYQETQYF	TGTGCCATCAGTGATAGCGGGGGGAATTACCAAGAGACCCAGTACTTC
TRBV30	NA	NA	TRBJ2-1	CALHRQSSYNEQFF	TGTGCCCTCCATCGACAGAGCTCCTACAATGAGCAGTTCTTC
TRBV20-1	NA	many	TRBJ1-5	CSARVGSSNQPQHF	TGCAGTGCCCGAGTGGGCAGCAGCAATCAGCCCCAGCATTTT
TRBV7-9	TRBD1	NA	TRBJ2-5	CASSPGTALPETQYF	TGTGCCAGCAGCCCCGGGACAGCTCTACCAGAGACCCAGTACTTC
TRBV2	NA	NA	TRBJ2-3	CASSSLRGTEDTQYF	TGTGCCAGCTCTTCCTTACGCGGGACGGAAGATACGCAGTATTTT
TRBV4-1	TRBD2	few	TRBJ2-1	CASSQDRDYSYNEQFF	TGCGCCAGCAGCCAGGACCGGGACTACTCCTACAATGAGCAGTTCTTC
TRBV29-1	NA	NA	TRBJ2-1	CSVLRGGLRGHEQFF	TGCAGCGTTCTGCGAGGGGGACTCCGAGGCCATGAGCAGTTCTTC
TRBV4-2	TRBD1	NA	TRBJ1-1	CASSQPDRDPEAFF	TGTGCCAGCAGCCAACCCGACAGGGACCCTGAAGCTTTCTTT
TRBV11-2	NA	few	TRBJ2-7	CASSLIRTEYEQYF	TGTGCCAGCAGCTTAATCCGGACGGAATACGAGCAGTACTTC
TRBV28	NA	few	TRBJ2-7	CASSSIFGAYEQYF	TGTGCCAGCAGCTCCATCTTCGGGGCCTACGAGCAGTACTTC
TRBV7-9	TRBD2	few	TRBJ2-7	CASRRTSGSPDEQYF	TGTGCCAGCAGACGGACTAGCGGGAGTCCCGACGAGCAGTACTTC
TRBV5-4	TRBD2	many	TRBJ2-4	CASSLESTSGRTIQYF	TGTGCCAGCAGCTTGGAGTCGACTAGCGGGAGAACCATTCAGTACTTC
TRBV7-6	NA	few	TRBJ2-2	CASSFVPGELFF	TGTGCCAGCAGCTTCGTCCCCGGGGAGCTGTTTTTT
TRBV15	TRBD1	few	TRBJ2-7	CATSRDRGQGAEQYF	TGTGCCACCAGCAGAGATAGGGGACAGGGGGCAGAGCAGTACTTC
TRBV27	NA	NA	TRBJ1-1	CASSRRMNTEAFF	TGTGCCAGCTCTCGGAGAATGAACACTGAAGCTTTCTTT
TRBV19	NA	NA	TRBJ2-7	CASSTPENTGETLYEQYF	TGTGCCAGTAGTACCCCCGAGAACACGGGCGAAACCCTCTACGAGCAGTACTTC
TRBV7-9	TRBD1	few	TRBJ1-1	CASSPQGSEAFF	TGTGCCAGCAGCCCACAGGGGTCTGAAGCTTTCTTT
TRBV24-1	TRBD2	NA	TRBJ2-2	CATSAPRTSGRVVASTGELFF	TGTGCCACCAGTGCTCCTCGGACTAGCGGGAGAGTAGTTGCTAGCACCGGGGAGCTGTTTTTT
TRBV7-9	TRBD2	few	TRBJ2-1	CASTPPRAGGGEQFF	TGTGCCAGCACCCCTCCAAGAGCGGGGGGGGGTGAGCAGTTCTTC
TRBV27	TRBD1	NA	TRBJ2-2	CASSHPRTGGYTGELFF	TGTGCCAGCAGCCACCCTCGGACAGGGGGGTACACCGGGGAGCTGTTTTTT
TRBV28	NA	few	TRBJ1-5	CASKLSVNQPQHF	TGTGCCAGCAAACTTTCTGTGAATCAGCCCCAGCATTTT
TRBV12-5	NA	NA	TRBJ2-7	CASGLGGAPGEQYF	TGTGCTAGTGGTTTGGGTGGGGCGCCGGGCGAGCAGTACTTC
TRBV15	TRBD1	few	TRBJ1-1	CATSRARGRGPEAFF	TGTGCCACCAGCAGAGCCAGGGGGCGAGGGCCTGAAGCTTTCTTT
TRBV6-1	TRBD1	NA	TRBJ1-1	CASSEAWTGTEAFF	TGTGCCAGCAGTGAAGCGTGGACAGGGACTGAAGCTTTCTTT
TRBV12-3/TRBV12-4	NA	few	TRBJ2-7	CASSDYPDTSSYEQYF	TGTGCCAGCAGTGACTACCCCGACACAAGCTCCTACGAGCAGTACTTC
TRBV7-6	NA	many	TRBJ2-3	CASSSTQGSTDTQYF	TGTGCCAGCAGCTCAACACAGGGTAGCACAGATACGCAGTATTTT
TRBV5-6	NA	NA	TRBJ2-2	CASSPAIGELFF	TGTGCCAGCAGCCCCGCTATCGGGGAGCTGTTTTTT
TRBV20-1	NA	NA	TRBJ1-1	CSARKPPSGGRGTEAFF	TGCAGTGCTAGAAAACCACCATCCGGGGGCCGAGGAACTGAAGCTTTCTTT